The 27 T cell receptor beta chains listed next were all sequenced from one sample in a study of CD8+CD57+ T cells in acquired aplastic anemia. Profiling of TCR beta VDJ combinations and CDR3 sequences used genomic DNA as template. TCRdb called the reads again in MiXCR, with one record for every CDR3 protein. The sample records some 120,000 distinct CDR3 sequences, nearly 40% being singletons. All sequencing subjects had displayed CD8+CD57+ cell expansion on flow cytometry. The sample was sorted CD4+, CD8+, or CD8+CD57+ T cells (not recorded which) from PBMCs. All receptors come from a human donor with aplastic anemia.

Ten or more counts support this clonotype. No DNA is shown, since the ends of the CDR3 on it are uncertain; the CDR3 is the one TCRdb lists. The rearrangement uses TRBV19 and TRBJ1-2. Germline loops: CDR1 LNHDA, CDR2 SQIVND (reference sequence). The CDR3 is made up of 15 amino acids, end residues included. The CDR3 is CASSISAAANYGYTF.

This chain joins TRBV19 and TRBJ1-1; TRBD1 is a possible D gene (5 bases). Deletions cut 6 bases from V and 4 bases from J, with 9 bases between. Germline V gene lookup returns CDR1 LNHDA and CDR2 SQIVND (reference sequence). CDR3 size: 12 residues. CDR3 coding DNA: TGTGCCAGTAGCCCAGGGCGCACTGAAGCTTTCTTT. It translates to CASSPGRTEAFF. Full variable domain (outside the CDR3, taken from reference TRBV19 and TRBJ1-1): DGGITQSPKYLFRKEGQNVTLSCEQNLNHDAMYWYRQDPGQGLRLIYYSQIVNDFQKGDIAEGYSVSREKKESFPLTVTSAQKNPTAFYLCASSPGRTEAFFGQGTRLTVV.

The chain is built from TRBV2 and TRBJ2-1; 9 bases are shared with TRBD2. The length of the CDR3 is 15 residues. The J segment lost 6 bases and the V segment lost 5 bases, leaving 8 bases of the junction unmatched. The germline gives CDR1 SNHLY, CDR2 FYNNEI. CDR3 bases: TGTGCCAGCAGTTTCGTGCGGGGGGGCCTCAATGAGCAGTTCTTC. Its protein product is CASSFVRGGLNEQFF.

About this clonotype itself: This clone may be a read error of a much larger clone one base away. This chain joins TRBV12-3 or TRBV12-4 and TRBJ1-1, with unresolved D. V was shortened by 6 bases and J by 3 bases, with 11 bases between the two germline ends. The CDR3 spans 13 residues. CDR3: CASRPGWDTEAFF. CDR3 coding DNA: TGTGCCAGCAGGCCTGGGTGGGACACTGAAGCTTTCTTT.

Details on this clonotype: This may arise from a read error, as a much more abundant clone is one base away. The CDR3 end shows no conserved phenylalanine or tryptophan, and so a read error is likely. V and J are TRBV5-1 and TRBJ2-2; D unresolved. Trimming cost V 0 bases and J 1 base, with 7 bases left between them. CDR3 length equals 15 residues. The germline gives CDR1 SGHRS, CDR2 YFSETQ. The DNA of the CDR3 is TGCGCCAGCAGCTTGGGGACCGGGAACACCGGGGAGCTGTTTTCT. Protein product: CASSLGTGNTGELFS.

This clonotype has just one count. V usage is TRBV15 and J usage is TRBJ1-2, with D unclear. The CDR3 is 16 residues long. Germline loops: CDR1 LNHNV, CDR2 YYDKDF (reference sequence). With 0 bases removed from V and 0 bases from J, the gap between germline ends came to 11 bases. CDR3 amino acids: CATSRDVQPPNYGYTF. CDR3 nucleotide sequence: TGTGCCACCAGCAGAGATGTTCAGCCTCCTAACTATGGCTACACCTTC.

This clonotype was found once. This chain links TRBV19 with TRBJ2-6; D is undetermined. The V gene lost 2 bases and the J gene lost 4 bases, with 9 bases spanning the gap. Germline assignment: CDR1 LNHDA and CDR2 SQIVND (reference sequence). The CDR3 has 15 residues. In DNA, the CDR3 is TGTGCCAGTAGTATACCCCTGACAGGGGCCAACGTCCTGACTTTC. Translating it yields CASSIPLTGANVLTF.

The chain is built from TRBV5-1 and TRBJ2-5; 13 bases are shared with TRBD2. The end of the DNA is better explained by TRBJ2-1, so the J call may be wrong. The germline V gene has CDR1 SGHRS and CDR2 YFSETQ. This CDR3 contains 15 residues. This CDR3 reads CASSLTSGGVNEQFF. The CDR3, as DNA: TGCGCCAGCAGCTTGACTAGCGGGGGGGTCAATGAGCAGTTCTTC.

In the case of this clonotype: This may arise from a read error, as a much more abundant clone is one base away. The V and J genes are TRBV4-2 and TRBJ1-4; D is uncertain. Germline loops: CDR1 LGHNA, CDR2 YNFKEQ. This CDR3 has 17 amino acids. Here the CDR3 reads CASSQGELDGYNGKLFF. CDR3 in DNA: TGTGCCAGCAGCCAAGGGGAGTTGGACGGCTATAATGGAAAACTGTTTTTT.

This clonotype has at least ten counts. The chain has TRBV12-5 and TRBJ1-5, with D possibly being TRBD1 (5 bases). This CDR3 has 13 amino acids. Germline loops: CDR1 LGHNT, CDR2 FRNRAP. The CDR3 bases are TGTGCCAGCCGAGGGGTGGGAAATCAGCCCCAGCATTTT. Residues: CASRGVGNQPQHF. The complete variable domain, with remaining parts taken from reference TRBV12-5 and TRBJ1-5, reads DARVTQTPRHKVTEMGQEVTMRCQPILGHNTVFWYRQTMMQGLELLAYFRNRAPLDDSGMPKDRFSAEMPDATLATLKIQPSEPRDSAVYFCASRGVGNQPQHFGDGTRLSIL.

This clonotype was picked up many times. This chain uses TRBV13 with TRBJ1-1; no reliable D call. This CDR3 has 12 residues. The germline gives CDR1 PRHDT, CDR2 FYEKMQ (reference sequence). V was pared by 3 bases and J by 2 bases, with 4 bases between. For the CDR3, the DNA is TGTGCCAGCAGCTTGGATAACACTGAAGCTTTCTTT. Translation: CASSLDNTEAFF.

The chain employs TRBV3-1 and TRBJ1-1; TRBD1 matches at 7 bases. After removal of 3 bases from V and 0 bases from J, the junction contained 7 bases not matched to a gene. The CDR3 is 16 amino acids. Germline V CDR1 and CDR2: LGHDT, YNNKEL (reference sequence). The CDR3 spells CASSHPRQGVNTEAFF. The CDR3 region has the DNA TGTGCCAGCAGCCACCCTCGACAGGGAGTGAACACTGAAGCTTTCTTT.

This clonotype was counted between two and nine times. V is TRBV2 and J is TRBJ2-1, with 10 bases that match TRBD2. The V segment lost 6 bases and the J segment 6 bases; nucleotides outside the gene matches: 8. CDR3 length: 15 amino acids. Germline CDR1 and CDR2: SNHLY and FYNNEI. The CDR3 nucleotides read TGTGCCAGCAGCTACGGGCTAGCGGGGGCCAATGAGCAGTTCTTC. The encoded protein is CASSYGLAGANEQFF.

The chain has TRBV10-3 and TRBJ2-3; 9 bases map to TRBD2. V was clipped by 2 bases and J by 5 bases; unmatched bases: 8. Germline loops: CDR1 ENHRY, CDR2 SYGVKD. This CDR3 comprises 16 residues. The CDR3 DNA reads as TGTGCCATCAGTGAGACTACCTTAGCGGGGGAAGATACGCAGTATTTT. Translating it yields CAISETTLAGEDTQYF.

This clonotype was seen more than once but under ten times. The chain uses TRBV11-2 and TRBJ1-2, with 9 bases identical to TRBD1. Trimming cost V 6 bases and J 8 bases; bases outside gene matches: 16. The CDR3 has 16 residues. Germline V gene data show CDR1 as SGHAT and CDR2 as FQNNGV. The CDR3 loop is CASRPQTRDRVAGYTF. The CDR3, as DNA: TGTGCCAGCAGGCCACAAACCCGGGACAGGGTCGCAGGCTACACCTTC.

In its sample, this clonotype was seen many times. V and J are TRBV7-9 and TRBJ1-1; 9 positions match TRBD1. Germline CDR1 reads SEHNR; CDR2 reads FQNEAQ (reference sequence). J gave up 3 bases and V 2 bases, and 4 bases lay outside the gene matches. The CDR3 is made up of 15 amino acids. CDR3 region: CASSLMRTGDTEAFF. For the CDR3, the DNA is TGTGCCAGCAGCTTAATGCGGACAGGGGACACTGAAGCTTTCTTT.

The CDR3 here is CSVAHTGTVGGYTF. CDR3 bases: TGCAGCGTTGCCCACACAGGGACGGTGGGGGGCTACACCTTC. V and J are TRBV29-1 and TRBJ1-2; TRBD1 might be the D (6 bases). Trimming took 4 bases from V and 8 from J, leaving 20 bases between them. Germline V lookup: CDR1 SQVTM, CDR2 ANQGSEA. The CDR3 consists of 14 residues.

V usage is TRBV19 and J usage is TRBJ1-1; D is unclear. Germline-derived CDR1 and CDR2 are LNHDA and SQIVND (reference sequence). The CDR3 is 13 amino acids. Trimming shortened V by 5 bases and J by 0 bases, and 7 bases separated the two germline ends. CDR3 amino acids: CASSLPMNTEAFF. The CDR3 DNA is TGTGCCAGTAGTTTACCGATGAACACTGAAGCTTTCTTT.

This clonotype occurred many times. The chain couples TRBV9 to TRBJ2-5; a weak D match, TRBD1 (6 bases). CDR1 SGDLS and CDR2 YYNGEE come from the germline V gene. V was cut by 0 bases and J by 1 base, with 10 bases left in between. The CDR3 is made up of 15 amino acids. This chain's CDR3 is CASSVAPGVQETQYF. The CDR3 bases are TGTGCCAGCAGCGTAGCACCAGGGGTCCAAGAGACCCAGTACTTC.

This rearrangement joins TRBV19 to TRBJ1-1; 10 bases line up with TRBD1. V lost 9 bases, J lost 3 bases, and 4 bases stayed unmatched. The germline gives CDR1 LNHDA, CDR2 SQIVND (reference sequence). The CDR3 contains 13 residues. The CDR3 is CASAGQGYTEAFF. The CDR3 nucleotides read TGTGCCAGCGCGGGACAGGGGTACACTGAAGCTTTCTTT.

This clonotype came up many times. V is TRBV11-2 and J is TRBJ2-3; 8 bases line up with TRBD2. This CDR3 region has 15 residues. The ends lost 5 bases at V and 9 bases at J; junction bases unmatched: 13. From germline, CDR1 is SGHAT and CDR2 FQNNGV. CDR3 amino acids: CASSRVGAGAPTQYF. DNA of the CDR3: TGTGCCAGCAGCCGAGTGGGAGCGGGGGCTCCAACGCAGTATTTT.

Note on this clonotype: An end of the junction differs from the germline gene, which may be a read error. The chain joins TRBV24-1 to TRBJ1-1, with TRBD1 matching 7 bases. Per the germline V gene, CDR1 is KGHDR and CDR2 is SFDVKD. The CDR3 totals 15 residues. In DNA, the CDR3 is TGTGCCAGCAGTTTACCCGGGACAGTTGGCACTGAAGCTTCCTTT. This translates into CASSLPGTVGTEASF.

The chain uses TRBV19 and TRBJ1-4; 9 bases are a match to TRBD1. This CDR3 contains 14 residues. J lost 8 bases, V lost 6 bases, and 7 bases had no gene match. The germline gives CDR1 LNHDA, CDR2 SQIVND (reference sequence). For the CDR3, the DNA is TGTGCCAGTAGACCGGGACAGGGAAGCGAAAAACTGTTTTTT. This encodes CASRPGQGSEKLFF. Based on the CDR3 plus reference TRBV19 and TRBJ1-4, the full variable domain is DGGITQSPKYLFRKEGQNVTLSCEQNLNHDAMYWYRQDPGQGLRLIYYSQIVNDFQKGDIAEGYSVSREKKESFPLTVTSAQKNPTAFYLCASRPGQGSEKLFFGSGTQLSVL.

As regards this clonotype: A much larger clone differs by one base, so this may be a read error. This chain's CDR3 is CASSTSGRVSYNEQFF. DNA of the CDR3: TGTGCCAGCAGCACTTCTGGGAGGGTGTCCTACAATGAGCAGTTCTTC. This chain connects TRBV9 to TRBJ2-1; 7 bases map to TRBD2. From germline, CDR1 is SGDLS and CDR2 YYNGEE. The CDR3 runs to 16 residues. The V segment lost 4 bases and the J segment 1 base; nucleotides outside the gene matches: 8.

The chain uses TRBV15 and TRBJ1-5; D is possibly TRBD1 (5 bases). CDR3 length: 16 residues. CDR1 is LNHNV, CDR2 YYDKDF, per germline (reference sequence). Deletions cut 3 bases from V and 6 bases from J, with 18 bases between. CDR3 DNA: TGTGCCACCAGCAGGATTGAGGGGAAATATAGTCAGCCCCAGCATTTT. Amino acids: CATSRIEGKYSQPQHF.

In this sample, this clonotype turned up many times. CDR3 coding DNA: TGTGCCAGCAGTTTCACTGGGGGAGAGCAGTTCTTC. As protein: CASSFTGGEQFF. The chain employs TRBV12-3 or TRBV12-4 and TRBJ2-1; D assignment may be TRBD1 or TRBD2 (5 bases each). CDR3 length equals 12 residues. The V end lost 3 bases, the J end lost 10 bases, and 10 bases lay between the germline ends.

This rearrangement joins TRBV28 to TRBJ2-6; D ambiguous. Germline loops: CDR1 MDHEN, CDR2 SYDVKM. The CDR3 has 14 amino acids. Trimming stripped 5 bases from V and 1 base from J, with 6 bases between. In DNA, the CDR3 is TGTGCCAGCAGTAGGCGTTCTGGGGCCAACGTCCTGACTTTC. Its translation is CASSRRSGANVLTF. The full variable domain, completed using reference TRBV28 and TRBJ2-6, is DVKVTQSSRYLVKRTGEKVFLECVQDMDHENMFWYRQDPGLGLRLIYFSYDVKMKEKGDIPEGYSVSREKKERFSLILESASTNQTSMYLCASSRRSGANVLTFGAGSRLTVL.